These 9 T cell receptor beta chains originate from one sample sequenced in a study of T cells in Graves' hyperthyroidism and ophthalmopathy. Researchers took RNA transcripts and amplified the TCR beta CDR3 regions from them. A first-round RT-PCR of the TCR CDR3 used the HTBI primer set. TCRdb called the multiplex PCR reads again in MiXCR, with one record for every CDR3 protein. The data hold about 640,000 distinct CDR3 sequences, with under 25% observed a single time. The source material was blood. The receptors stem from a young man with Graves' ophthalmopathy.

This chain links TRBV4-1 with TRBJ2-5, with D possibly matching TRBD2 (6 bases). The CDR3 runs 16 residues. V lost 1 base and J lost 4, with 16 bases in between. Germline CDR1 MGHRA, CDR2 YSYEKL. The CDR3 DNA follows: TGCGCCAGCAGCCAAGGATCCGGGAGAGGGAGAGAGACCCAGTACTTC. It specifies CASSQGSGRGRETQYF.

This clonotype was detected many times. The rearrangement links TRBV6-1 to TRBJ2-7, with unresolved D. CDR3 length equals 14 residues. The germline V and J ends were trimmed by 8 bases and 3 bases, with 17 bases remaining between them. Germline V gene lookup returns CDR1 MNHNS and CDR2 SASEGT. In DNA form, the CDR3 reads TGTGCCAGCGTTAATTGGGCGGATCTCTACGAGCAGTACTTC. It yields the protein CASVNWADLYEQYF.

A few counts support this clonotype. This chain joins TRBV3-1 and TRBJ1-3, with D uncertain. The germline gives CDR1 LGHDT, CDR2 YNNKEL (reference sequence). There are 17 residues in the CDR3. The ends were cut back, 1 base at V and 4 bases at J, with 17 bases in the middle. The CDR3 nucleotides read TGTGCCAGCAGCCAAGTGGCAGGTCTAGTATCCGGAAACACCATATATTTT. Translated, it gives CASSQVAGLVSGNTIYF.

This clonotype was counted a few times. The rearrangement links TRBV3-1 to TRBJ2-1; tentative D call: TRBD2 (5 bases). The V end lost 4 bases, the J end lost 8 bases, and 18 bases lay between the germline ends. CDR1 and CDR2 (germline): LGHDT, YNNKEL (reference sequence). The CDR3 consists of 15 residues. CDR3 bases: TGTGCCAGCAGCCTCACGATCGGGGTTGGCGATGAGCAGTTCTTC. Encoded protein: CASSLTIGVGDEQFF.

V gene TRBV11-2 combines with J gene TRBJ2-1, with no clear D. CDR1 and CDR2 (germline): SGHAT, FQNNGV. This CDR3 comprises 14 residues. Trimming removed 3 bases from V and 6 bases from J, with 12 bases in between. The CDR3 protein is CASSLVSGPNEQFF. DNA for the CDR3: TGTGCCAGCAGCTTGGTTTCAGGACCCAATGAGCAGTTCTTC.

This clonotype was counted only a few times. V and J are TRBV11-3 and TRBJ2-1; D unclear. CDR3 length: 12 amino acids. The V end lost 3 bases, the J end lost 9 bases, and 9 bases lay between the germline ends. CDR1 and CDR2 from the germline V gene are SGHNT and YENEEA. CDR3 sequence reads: CASSFPSGEQFF. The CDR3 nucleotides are TGTGCCAGCAGCTTCCCCTCCGGTGAGCAGTTCTTC.

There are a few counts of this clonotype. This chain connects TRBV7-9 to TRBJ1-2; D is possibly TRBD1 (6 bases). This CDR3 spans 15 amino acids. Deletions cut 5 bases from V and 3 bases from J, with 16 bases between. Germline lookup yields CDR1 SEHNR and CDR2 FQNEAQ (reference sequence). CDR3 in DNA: TGTGCCAGCAGCCTCGATCGGGGGGCTGACTATGGCTACACCTTC. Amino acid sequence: CASSLDRGADYGYTF.

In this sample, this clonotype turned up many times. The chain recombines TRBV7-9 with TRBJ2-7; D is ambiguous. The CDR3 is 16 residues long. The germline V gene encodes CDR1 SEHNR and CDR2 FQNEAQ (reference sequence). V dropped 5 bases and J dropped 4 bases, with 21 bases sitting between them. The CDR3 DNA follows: TGTGCCAGCAGCCATCCTAACTTAGGGAACCCTTACGAGCAGTACTTC. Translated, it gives CASSHPNLGNPYEQYF.

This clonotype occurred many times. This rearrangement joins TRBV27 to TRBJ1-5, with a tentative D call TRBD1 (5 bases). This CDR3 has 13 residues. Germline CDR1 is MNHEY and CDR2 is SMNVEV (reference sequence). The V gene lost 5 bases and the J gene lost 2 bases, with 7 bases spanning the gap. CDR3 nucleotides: TGTGCCAGCAGTACAGGCGGCAATCAGCCCCAGCATTTT. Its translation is CASSTGGNQPQHF.